This T cell receptor (beta chain) originates from a study of T cell repertoires in cytomegalovirus infection. The V gene's germline CDR1 is DFQATT and CDR2 SNEGSKA (reference sequence). This CDR3 contains 15 residues. V was cut by 1 base and J by 0 bases, with 12 bases left in between. TCRdb re-analysed the reads in MiXCR, keeping a single row per CDR3 protein. The table includes roughly 200,000 distinct CDR3 sequences, about a sixth detected once. The chain couples TRBV20-1 to TRBJ1-1; D gene uncertain. The TCR was taken from a human donor in good health (CMV status not recorded). Some clones in this sample may be carry-over from other donors' samples. Material for sequencing was CD8+ T cells from PBMCs. CDR3 region: CSARVKDDLNTEAFF. CDR3 bases: TGCAGTGCTAGAGTCAAGGACGACTTGAACACTGAAGCTTTCTTT.